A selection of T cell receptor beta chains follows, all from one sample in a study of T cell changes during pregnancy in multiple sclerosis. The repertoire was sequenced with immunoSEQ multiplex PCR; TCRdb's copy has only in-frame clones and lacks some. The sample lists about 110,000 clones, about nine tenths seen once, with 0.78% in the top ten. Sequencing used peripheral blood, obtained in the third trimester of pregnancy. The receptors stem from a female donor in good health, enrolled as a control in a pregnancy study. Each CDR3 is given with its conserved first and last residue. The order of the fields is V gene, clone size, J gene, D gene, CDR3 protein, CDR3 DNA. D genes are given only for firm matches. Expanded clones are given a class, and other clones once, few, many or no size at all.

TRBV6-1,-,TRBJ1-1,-,CASSEQGTNTEAFF,TGTGCCAGCAGTGAGCAGGGGACAAACACTGAAGCTTTCTTT
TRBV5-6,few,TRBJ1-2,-,CASSLGRNYGYTF,TGTGCCAGCAGCTTGGGGAGGAACTATGGCTACACCTTC
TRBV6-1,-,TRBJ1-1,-,CASNLDLNTEAFF,TGTGCCAGCAACTTGGACTTGAACACTGAAGCTTTCTTT
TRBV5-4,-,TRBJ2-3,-,CASSYPGARSTDTQYF,TGTGCCAGCAGCTACCCAGGGGCCCGAAGCACAGATACGCAGTATTTT
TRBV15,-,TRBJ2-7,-,CATRPLSLIKSSYEQYF,TGTGCCACCAGACCCCTAAGTTTGATTAAGAGCTCCTACGAGCAGTACTTC
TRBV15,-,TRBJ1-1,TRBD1,CATSPGGVNTEAFF,TGTGCCACCAGCCCAGGGGGCGTGAACACTGAAGCTTTCTTT
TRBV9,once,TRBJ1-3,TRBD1,CASSDLRTGASGNTIYF,TGTGCCAGCAGCGACCTACGGACAGGGGCATCTGGAAACACCATATATTTT
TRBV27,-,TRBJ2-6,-,CASSSGGANVLTF,TGTGCCAGCAGTTCGGGTGGGGCCAACGTCCTGACTTTC
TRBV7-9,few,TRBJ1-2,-,CASTTLTGQLNYGYTF,TGTGCCAGCACGACCCTTACAGGACAGCTTAACTATGGCTACACCTTC
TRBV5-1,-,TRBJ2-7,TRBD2,CASTPLAGTYEQYF,TGCGCCAGCACCCCTTTAGCGGGGACCTACGAGCAGTACTTC
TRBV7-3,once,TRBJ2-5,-,CASSLTGSQETQYF,TGTGCCAGCAGCTTAACGGGGAGTCAAGAGACCCAGTACTTC
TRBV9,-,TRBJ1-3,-,CASSPQGPGNTIYF,TGTGCCAGCAGCCCCCAGGGGCCAGGAAACACCATATATTTT
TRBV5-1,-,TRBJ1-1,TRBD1,CASSSLPGQGRTEAFF,TGCGCCAGCAGCTCCCTACCGGGACAGGGAAGGACTGAAGCTTTCTTT
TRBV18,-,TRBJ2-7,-,CASSPGVRAHEQYF,TGTGCCAGCTCACCAGGAGTACGAGCTCACGAGCAGTACTTC
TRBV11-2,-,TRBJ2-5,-,CASSFMTDQETQYF,TGTGCCAGCAGCTTTATGACAGACCAAGAGACCCAGTACTTC
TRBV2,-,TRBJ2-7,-,CASSGGEPYEQYF,TGTGCCAGCAGTGGCGGGGAGCCCTACGAGCAGTACTTC
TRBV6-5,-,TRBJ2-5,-,CASASVLQETQYF,TGTGCCAGCGCTAGCGTTTTACAAGAGACCCAGTACTTC
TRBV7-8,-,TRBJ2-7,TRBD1,CASSLDDRGGYEQYF,TGTGCCAGCAGCTTAGACGACAGGGGAGGATACGAGCAGTACTTC
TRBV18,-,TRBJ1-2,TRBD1,CASSADRDYGYTF,TGTGCCAGCTCGGCCGACAGGGACTATGGCTACACCTTC
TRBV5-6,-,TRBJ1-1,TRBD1,CASSPEPGQGNTEAFF,TGTGCCAGCAGCCCTGAGCCGGGACAGGGGAACACTGAAGCTTTCTTT
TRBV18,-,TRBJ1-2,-,CASSPPGQPSPGYTF,TGTGCCAGCTCACCACCGGGACAACCTTCGCCTGGCTACACCTTC
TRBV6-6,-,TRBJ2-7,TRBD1,CATGDRGTYEQYF,TGTGCCACCGGGGACAGGGGCACCTACGAGCAGTACTTC
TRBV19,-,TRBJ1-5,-,CASSIEGRSNQPQHF,TGTGCCAGTAGTATAGAGGGGCGGTCCAATCAGCCCCAGCATTTT
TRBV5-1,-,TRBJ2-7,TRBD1,CASSYSGQGAYEQYF,TGCGCCAGCAGCTACTCGGGACAGGGGGCTTACGAGCAGTACTTC
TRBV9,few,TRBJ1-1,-,CASSVADMNTEAFF,TGTGCCAGCAGCGTTGCAGACATGAACACTGAAGCTTTCTTT
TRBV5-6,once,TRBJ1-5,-,CASSFTGNQPQHF,TGTGCCAGCAGCTTCACAGGGAATCAGCCCCAGCATTTT
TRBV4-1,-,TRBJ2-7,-,CASSQPSVYVRSEQYF,TGCGCCAGCAGCCAACCCTCCGTCTACGTTCGGAGCGAGCAGTACTTC
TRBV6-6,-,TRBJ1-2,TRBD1,CASIPGQREKRGYTF,TGTGCCAGCATACCGGGACAGAGAGAAAAGCGGGGCTACACCTTC
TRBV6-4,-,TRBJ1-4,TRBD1,CATEPNRGGNEKLFF,TGTGCCACCGAGCCCAACAGGGGGGGTAATGAAAAACTGTTTTTT
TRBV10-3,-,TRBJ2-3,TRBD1,CAISEWDRDTDTQYF,TGTGCCATCAGTGAGTGGGACAGGGACACAGATACGCAGTATTTT
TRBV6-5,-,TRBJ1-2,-,CASSFRGNYGYTF,TGTGCCAGCAGTTTCAGGGGTAACTATGGCTACACCTTC
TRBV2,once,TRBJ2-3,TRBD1,CASRPGTGGQITDTQYF,TGTGCCAGCAGGCCCGGGACAGGGGGTCAAATCACAGATACGCAGTATTTT
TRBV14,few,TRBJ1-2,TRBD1,CASSQPGQLNYGYTF,TGTGCCAGCAGCCAACCGGGACAGCTTAACTATGGCTACACCTTC
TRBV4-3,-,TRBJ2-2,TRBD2,CASSHDRATSDASGELFF,TGCGCCAGCAGCCATGATCGGGCAACTAGCGACGCAAGCGGGGAGCTGTTTTTT
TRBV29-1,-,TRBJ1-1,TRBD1,CSVVWAGGLRTEAFF,TGCAGCGTTGTTTGGGCAGGGGGGCTAAGGACTGAAGCTTTCTTT
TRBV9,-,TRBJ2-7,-,CASSVGSSYEQYF,TGTGCCAGCAGCGTAGGATCCAGCTACGAGCAGTACTTC
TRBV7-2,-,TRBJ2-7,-,CASSLEEYYEQYF,TGTGCCAGCAGCTTGGAGGAGTACTACGAGCAGTACTTC
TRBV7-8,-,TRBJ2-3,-,CASSPSGGDSYTDTQYF,TGTGCCAGCAGCCCCAGCGGCGGGGACTCTTACACAGATACGCAGTATTTT
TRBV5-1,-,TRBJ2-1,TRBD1,CASSMLTGGAYNEQFF,TGCGCCAGCAGCATGTTGACAGGGGGGGCCTACAATGAGCAGTTCTTC
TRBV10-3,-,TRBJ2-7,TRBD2,CAISEPGLAGGPEQYF,TGTGCCATCAGTGAGCCCGGACTAGCGGGGGGGCCCGAGCAGTACTTC
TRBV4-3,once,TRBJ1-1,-,CASSQVGRGFATEAFF,TGCGCCAGCAGCCAAGTCGGCAGGGGATTTGCCACTGAAGCTTTCTTT
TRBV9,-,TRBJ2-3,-,CASRSGPSSTDTQYF,TGTGCCAGCAGATCAGGCCCCTCTAGCACAGATACGCAGTATTTT
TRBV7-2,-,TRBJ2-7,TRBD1,CASSLEQGAWEQYF,TGTGCCAGCAGCTTAGAACAGGGGGCGTGGGAGCAGTACTTC
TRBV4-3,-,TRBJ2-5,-,CASSQDTAGEGETQYF,TGCGCCAGCAGCCAAGATACGGCAGGGGAGGGTGAGACCCAGTACTTC
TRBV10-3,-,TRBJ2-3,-,CAISAQGITDTQYF,TGTGCCATCTCGGCACAGGGCATCACAGATACGCAGTATTTT
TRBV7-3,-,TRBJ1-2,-,CASSFSPQKGYTF,TGTGCCAGCAGCTTTTCCCCCCAGAAAGGCTACACCTTC
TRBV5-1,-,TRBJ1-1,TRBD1,CASSLGGGGTEAFF,TGCGCCAGCAGCTTAGGGGGCGGAGGGACTGAAGCTTTCTTT
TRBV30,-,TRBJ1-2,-,CAWSLSGGGGYGYTF,TGTGCCTGGAGCCTATCGGGGGGGGGTGGCTATGGCTACACCTTC
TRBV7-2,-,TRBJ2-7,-,CASSSATPYEQYF,TGTGCCAGCAGCTCCGCGACACCATACGAGCAGTACTTC
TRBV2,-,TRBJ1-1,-,CASSSRGSDTEAFF,TGTGCCAGCAGTTCGAGAGGGTCGGACACTGAAGCTTTCTTT
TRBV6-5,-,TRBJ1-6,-,CASSPDRGTKSPLHF,TGTGCCAGCAGCCCGGACCGGGGGACTAAATCACCCCTCCACTTT
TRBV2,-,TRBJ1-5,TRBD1,CASRVLQGAGQPQHF,TGTGCCAGCAGAGTTCTACAGGGGGCTGGACAGCCCCAGCATTTT
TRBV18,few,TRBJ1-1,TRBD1,CASSPKGADTEAFF,TGTGCCAGCTCTCCGAAGGGGGCCGACACTGAAGCTTTCTTT
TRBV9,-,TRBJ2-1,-,CASSRLREQFF,TGTGCCAGCAGCCGACTTCGGGAGCAGTTCTTC
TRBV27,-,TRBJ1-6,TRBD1,CASSGGTDSYNSPLHF,TGTGCCAGCAGTGGGGGGACAGACTCCTATAATTCACCCCTCCACTTT
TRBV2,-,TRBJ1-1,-,CASSELDSGDTEAFF,TGTGCCAGCAGTGAGCTGGACAGTGGGGACACTGAAGCTTTCTTT
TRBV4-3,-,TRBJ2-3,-,CASSQERSTDTQYF,TGCGCCAGCAGCCAAGAACGGAGCACAGATACGCAGTATTTT